Presented here are 11 T cell receptor beta chains from one specimen sequenced in a study of long-term antiretroviral therapy in people with HIV. Researchers ran immunoSEQ v3.0 at survey level. Sequenced by immunoSEQ multiplex PCR; TCRdb stores in-frame clones only, minus some. The sample carries tens of thousands of clones, around 81% recorded once. The sample in question was unsorted PBMCs, obtained 1.5 years after starting antiretroviral therapy. Receptor source: a man aged 30-40 years with HIV.

The V gene is TRBV5-5, the J gene TRBJ2-7; 9 positions match TRBD2. Germline V gives CDR1 SGHKS, CDR2 YYEKEE (reference sequence). CDR3 length: 15 amino acids. With V trimmed by 5 bases and J by 2 bases, 8 bases remained unmatched. The CDR3 DNA reads TGTGCCAGCAGAGCCGAGGGACTAGCTGCCTACGAGCAGTACTTC. Translated, it gives CASRAEGLAAYEQYF.

The gene calls are TRBV13 and TRBJ2-5; 11 bases match TRBD1. V lost 0 bases and J lost 1; bases outside the gene matches: 1. The CDR3 has 16 amino acids. Germline assignment: CDR1 PRHDT and CDR2 FYEKMQ (reference sequence). The DNA of the CDR3 is TGTGCCAGCAGCTTAGGCGGGACAGGGGGCCAAGAGACCCAGTACTTC. This codes for CASSLGGTGGQETQYF.

The chain uses TRBV7-2 and TRBJ2-3, with 7 bases lining up with TRBD1. Germline CDR1 is SGHTA and CDR2 is FQGNSA. V lost 4 bases and J lost 3; bases outside the gene matches: 7. CDR3 length equals 15 residues. In DNA, the CDR3 is TGTGCCAGCAGCTCCGCGACAGGGAGAACAGATACGCAGTATTTT. It encodes CASSSATGRTDTQYF.

In its sample, this clone is medium-sized. The chain uses TRBV30 and TRBJ1-1; TRBD1 might be the D (6 bases). Germline CDR1 and CDR2: GTSNPN and SVGIG (reference sequence). The CDR3 loop spans 11 amino acids. Between the trimmed V and J ends, which lost 5 bases and 5 bases, there was a span of 9 bases. Here the CDR3 DNA reads TGTGCCTGGGACACAGGGACTGAAGCTTTCTTT. Its translation: CAWDTGTEAFF. The full variable domain, rest sourced from reference TRBV30 and TRBJ1-1, is SQTIHQWPATLVQPVGSPLSLECTVEGTSNPNLYWYRQAAGRGLQLLFYSVGIGQISSEVPQNLSASRPQDRQFILSSKKLLLSDSGFYLCAWDTGTEAFFGQGTRLTVV.

This sequence joins TRBV27 and TRBJ1-4; the D is unclear. The germline CDR1 and CDR2 sequences are MNHEY and SMNVEV (reference sequence). The CDR3 contains 13 residues. With 8 bases removed from V and 6 bases from J, the gap between germline ends came to 13 bases. The CDR3 nucleotides are TGTGCCAGCGGCATGGCCCTCGATGAAAAACTGTTTTTT. As protein: CASGMALDEKLFF.

J is TRBJ1-1 and V is TRBV6-1; D unclear. Germline CDR1 MNHNS, CDR2 SASEGT. The CDR3 contains 14 residues. V shed 5 bases and J shed 0 bases, with 10 bases lying between them. The CDR3: CASSQDPVNTEAFF. The CDR3 bases are TGTGCCAGCAGTCAGGATCCGGTGAACACTGAAGCTTTCTTT.

This sequence joins TRBV11-2 and TRBJ2-7, with 14 bases fitting TRBD2. Germline CDR1 reads SGHAT; CDR2 reads FQNNGV. The CDR3 consists of 19 residues. V lost 4 bases and J lost 0; bases outside the gene matches: 11. CDR3 sequence reads: CASSSGGGLAGGSSYEQYF. The CDR3, as DNA: TGTGCCAGCAGCTCCGGGGGAGGACTAGCGGGGGGATCCTCCTACGAGCAGTACTTC.

This clone was counted a few times. The chain employs TRBV4-3 and TRBJ1-2, with D possibly matching TRBD1 (5 bases). Between the trimmed V and J ends, which lost 0 bases and 1 base, there was a span of 15 bases. This CDR3 spans 17 amino acids. Germline CDR1 reads LGHNA; CDR2 reads YSLEER. CDR3 in DNA: TGCGCCAGCAGCCAAGAGGGCGACAGATCCCTTAACTATGGCTACACCTTC. Amino acids: CASSQEGDRSLNYGYTF.

The chain employs TRBV29-1 and TRBJ2-2; 7 bases are a match to TRBD2. The CDR3 has 15 residues. J lost 1 base, V lost 4 bases, and 6 bases had no gene match. The germline gives CDR1 SQVTM, CDR2 ANQGSEA. This CDR3 is CSVVGGDRNTGELFF. CDR3 nucleotides: TGCAGCGTTGTTGGGGGGGATCGGAACACCGGGGAGCTGTTTTTT.

The chain carries TRBV7-9 and TRBJ2-3; 7 bases match TRBD2. Per the germline V gene, CDR1 is SEHNR and CDR2 is FQNEAQ (reference sequence). The CDR3 loop spans 15 amino acids. J gave up 2 bases and V 1 base, and 3 bases lay outside the gene matches. The CDR3, as DNA: TGTGCCAGCAGCTTAGGAGGGACTAACACAGATACGCAGTATTTT. Translation gives CASSLGGTNTDTQYF.

The rearrangement uses TRBV27 and TRBJ1-2, with D perhaps TRBD1 (5 bases). Germline V gene lookup returns CDR1 MNHEY and CDR2 SMNVEV (reference sequence). This CDR3 is built from 14 residues. V lost 3 bases and J lost 2, with 10 bases in between. CDR3 DNA: TGTGCCAGCAGTTTCTCGGACACGAACTATGGCTACACCTTC. Encoded protein: CASSFSDTNYGYTF.